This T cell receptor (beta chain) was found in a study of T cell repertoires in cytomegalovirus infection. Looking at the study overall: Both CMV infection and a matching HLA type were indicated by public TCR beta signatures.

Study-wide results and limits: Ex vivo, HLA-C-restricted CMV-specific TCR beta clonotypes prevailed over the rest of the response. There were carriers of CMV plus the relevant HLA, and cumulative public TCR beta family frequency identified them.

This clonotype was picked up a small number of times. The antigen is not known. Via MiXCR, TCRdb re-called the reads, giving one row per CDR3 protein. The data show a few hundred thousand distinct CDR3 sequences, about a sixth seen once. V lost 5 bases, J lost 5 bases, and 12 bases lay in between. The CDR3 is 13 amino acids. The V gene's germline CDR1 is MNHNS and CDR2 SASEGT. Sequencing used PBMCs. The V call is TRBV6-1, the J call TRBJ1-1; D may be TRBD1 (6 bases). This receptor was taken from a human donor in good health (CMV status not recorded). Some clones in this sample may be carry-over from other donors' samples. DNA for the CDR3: TGTGCCAGCAGTTACGATACAGGGACTGAAGCTTTCTTT. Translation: CASSYDTGTEAFF.